This TCR beta chain was captured in a study of cytomegalovirus exposure and HLA in healthy donors. Researchers ran the PCR with 60 Vbeta and 13 Jbeta primers. The method was immunoSEQ multiplex PCR; TCRdb's version includes in-frame clones alone and lacks a portion of them. The table lists about 100,000 clones, roughly 80% of them singletons, with roughly 7.1% in the top ten. Germline assignment: CDR1 MGHDK and CDR2 SYGVNS. This CDR3 comprises 16 residues. Unmatched junction bases numbered 20, after V lost 5 bases and J lost 10 bases. The chain uses TRBV25-1 and TRBJ2-7; 7 positions match TRBD1. The sequencing sample was made of PBMCs. This clonotype was obtained from a middle-aged man in good health and CMV-seropositive. CDR3 sequence (DNA): TGTGCCAGCAGTCTCGGACGACAACAGGGGACCCACCGCCAGTACTTC. Its translation is CASSLGRQQGTHRQYF.